This T cell receptor beta chain was recovered during a study of graft-versus-host responses after intestinal transplantation. The wider study: Recipients got multivisceral, liver-intestinal, or isolated intestinal transplants. Anti-thymocyte globulin induction preceded three to four years of tacrolimus and steroid maintenance in all recipients.

Clones were sequenced by immunoSEQ multiplex PCR, and TCRdb holds only the in-frame ones, with some missing. The table records around 23,000 clones, around 85% of them present only once. CDR3 length: 14 amino acids. Germline values: CDR1 SGHTA, CDR2 FQGTGA. V was clipped by 5 bases and J by 4 bases, with 12 bases between them. The sequenced sample was PBMCs, obtained just over 450 days after intestinal transplant. This TCR was recovered from a human patient who received an intestinal transplant, so some T cells may come from the graft donor. The chain couples TRBV7-3 to TRBJ2-1; the D is unclear. In DNA form, the CDR3 reads TGTGCCAGCAGCCCCTCCGGACCATACAATGAGCAGTTCTTC. Translated: CASSPSGPYNEQFF.